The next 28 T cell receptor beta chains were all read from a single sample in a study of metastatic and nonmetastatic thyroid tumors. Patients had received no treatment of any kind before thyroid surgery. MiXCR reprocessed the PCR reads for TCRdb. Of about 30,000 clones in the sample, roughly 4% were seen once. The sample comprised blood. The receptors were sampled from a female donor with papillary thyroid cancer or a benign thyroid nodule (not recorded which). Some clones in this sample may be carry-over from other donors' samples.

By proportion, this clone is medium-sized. In DNA, the CDR3 is TGTGCCAGCAGTGCCAGAGGGGATACGCAGTATTTT. Protein sequence: CASSARGDTQYF. This rearrangement joins TRBV6-1 to TRBJ2-3; D possibly corresponds to TRBD2 (5 bases). The V end lost 4 bases, the J end lost 6 bases, and 8 bases lay between the germline ends. CDR1 is MNHNS, CDR2 SASEGT, per germline. This CDR3 is built from 12 residues.

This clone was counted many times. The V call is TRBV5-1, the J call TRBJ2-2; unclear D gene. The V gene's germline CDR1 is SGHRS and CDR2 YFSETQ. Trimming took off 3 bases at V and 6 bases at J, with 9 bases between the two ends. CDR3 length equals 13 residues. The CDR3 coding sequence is TGCGCCAGCAGCTCCTCCCCGGCCGGGGAGCTGTTTTTT. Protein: CASSSSPAGELFF. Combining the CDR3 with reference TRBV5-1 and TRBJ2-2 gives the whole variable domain KAGVTQTPRYLIKTRGQQVTLSCSPISGHRSVSWYQQTPGQGLQFLFEYFSETQRNKGNFPGRFSGRQFSNSRSEMNVSTLELGDSALYLCASSSSPAGELFFGEGSRLTVL.

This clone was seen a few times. The CDR3 coding sequence is TGTGCCAGCAGTTACGCAGCGGAAGCTTACAATGAGCAGTTCTTC. This translates into CASSYAAEAYNEQFF. This chain uses TRBV6-5 with TRBJ2-1, with D tentatively TRBD2 (5 bases). CDR3 length equals 15 residues. V was cut by 2 bases and J by 4 bases, with 12 bases left in between. Per the germline V gene, CDR1 is MNHEY and CDR2 is SVGAGI.

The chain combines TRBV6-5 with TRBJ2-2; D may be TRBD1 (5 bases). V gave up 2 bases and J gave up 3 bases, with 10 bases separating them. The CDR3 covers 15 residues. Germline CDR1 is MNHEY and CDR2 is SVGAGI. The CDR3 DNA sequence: TGTGCCAGCAGTTACGGCAGGGTTGACACCGGGGAGCTGTTTTTT. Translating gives CASSYGRVDTGELFF.

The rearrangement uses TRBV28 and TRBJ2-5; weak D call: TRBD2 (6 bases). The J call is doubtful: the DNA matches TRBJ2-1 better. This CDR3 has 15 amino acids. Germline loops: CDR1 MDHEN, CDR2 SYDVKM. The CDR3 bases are TGTGCCAGCAGTTTATATGCGGGGCTAGAAGAGACCCAGTTCTTC. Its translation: CASSLYAGLEETQFF.

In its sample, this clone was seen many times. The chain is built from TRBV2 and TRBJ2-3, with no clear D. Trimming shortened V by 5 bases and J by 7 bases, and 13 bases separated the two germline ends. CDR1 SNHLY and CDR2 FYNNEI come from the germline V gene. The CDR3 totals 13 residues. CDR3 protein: CASSSRATNTQYF. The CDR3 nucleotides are TGTGCCAGCAGTTCACGTGCGACCAATACGCAGTATTTT.

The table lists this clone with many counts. DNA for the CDR3: TGTGCCAGCAGTCCTCCTACAGGGCCGGATTCACCCTCCCACTTT. Translated: CASSPPTGPDSPSHF. The V gene is TRBV28, the J gene TRBJ1-6; possible D gene TRBD1, 6 bases. The CDR3 loop spans 15 amino acids. Trimming removed 5 bases at V and 18 bases at J, with 26 bases between. Germline lookup yields CDR1 MDHEN and CDR2 SYDVKM.

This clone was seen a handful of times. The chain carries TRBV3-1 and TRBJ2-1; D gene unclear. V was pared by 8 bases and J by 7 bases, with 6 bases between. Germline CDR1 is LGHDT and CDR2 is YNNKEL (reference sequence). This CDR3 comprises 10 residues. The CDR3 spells CASGFNEQFF. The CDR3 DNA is TGTGCCAGCGGATTTAATGAGCAGTTCTTC.

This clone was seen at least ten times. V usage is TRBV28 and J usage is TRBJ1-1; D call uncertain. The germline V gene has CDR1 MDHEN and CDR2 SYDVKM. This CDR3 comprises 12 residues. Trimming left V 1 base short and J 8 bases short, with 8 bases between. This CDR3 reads CASSLLVREAFF. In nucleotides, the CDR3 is TGTGCCAGCAGTTTATTGGTTCGGGAAGCTTTCTTT.

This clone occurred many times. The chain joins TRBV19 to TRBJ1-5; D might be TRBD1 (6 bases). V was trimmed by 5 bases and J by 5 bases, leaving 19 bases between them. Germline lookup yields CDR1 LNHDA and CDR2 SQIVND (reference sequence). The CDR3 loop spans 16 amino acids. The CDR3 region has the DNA TGTGCCAGTAGTCACCCCGTTGGAGGGGGGCATCAGCCCCAGCATTTT. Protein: CASSHPVGGGHQPQHF.

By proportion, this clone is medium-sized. CDR3: CASSKTGSTDTQYF. The DNA of the CDR3 is TGTGCCAGCAGTAAGACAGGTAGCACAGATACGCAGTATTTT. J is TRBJ2-3 and V is TRBV27, with a possible D match to TRBD1 (6 bases). Trimming stripped 5 bases from V and 0 bases from J, with 9 bases between. CDR3 length equals 14 residues. Germline V gene sequence: CDR1 MNHEY, CDR2 SMNVEV (reference sequence).

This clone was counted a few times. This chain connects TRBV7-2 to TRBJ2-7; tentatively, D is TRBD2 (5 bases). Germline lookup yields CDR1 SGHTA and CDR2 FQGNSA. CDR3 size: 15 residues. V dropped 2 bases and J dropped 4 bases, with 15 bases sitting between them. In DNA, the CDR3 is TGTGCCAGCAGCTTAACGGCTAGCTGGACTTACGAGCAGTACTTC. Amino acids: CASSLTASWTYEQYF.

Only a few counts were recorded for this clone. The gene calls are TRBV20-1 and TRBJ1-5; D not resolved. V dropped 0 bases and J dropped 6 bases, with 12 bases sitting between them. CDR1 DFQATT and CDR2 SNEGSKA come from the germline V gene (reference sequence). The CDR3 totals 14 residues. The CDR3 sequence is CSARDPSEGQPQHF. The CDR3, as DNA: TGCAGTGCTAGAGATCCCTCGGAGGGTCAGCCCCAGCATTTT.

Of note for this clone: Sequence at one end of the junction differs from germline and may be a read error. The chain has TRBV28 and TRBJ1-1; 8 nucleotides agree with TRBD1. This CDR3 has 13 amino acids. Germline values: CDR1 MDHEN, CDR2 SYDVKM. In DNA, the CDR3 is TGTGCCAGCAGACTCCCCCCCGGGACAGGCGCTATCTTT. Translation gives CASRLPPGTGAIF.

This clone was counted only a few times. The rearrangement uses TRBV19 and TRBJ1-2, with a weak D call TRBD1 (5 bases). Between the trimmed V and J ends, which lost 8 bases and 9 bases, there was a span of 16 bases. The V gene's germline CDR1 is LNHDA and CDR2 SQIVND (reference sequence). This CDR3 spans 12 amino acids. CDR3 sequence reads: CASSGAALCYTF. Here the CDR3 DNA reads TGTGCCAGTTCCGGGGCGGCCCTGTGCTACACCTTC.

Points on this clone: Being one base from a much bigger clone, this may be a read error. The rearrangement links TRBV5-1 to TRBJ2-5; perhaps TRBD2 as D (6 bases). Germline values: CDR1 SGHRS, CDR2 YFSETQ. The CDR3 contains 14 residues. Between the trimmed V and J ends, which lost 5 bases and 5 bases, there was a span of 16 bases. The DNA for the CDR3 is TGCGCCAGCAGTTTGTCCTGGAGGGAGGAGACCCAGTACTTC. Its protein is CASSLSWREETQYF.

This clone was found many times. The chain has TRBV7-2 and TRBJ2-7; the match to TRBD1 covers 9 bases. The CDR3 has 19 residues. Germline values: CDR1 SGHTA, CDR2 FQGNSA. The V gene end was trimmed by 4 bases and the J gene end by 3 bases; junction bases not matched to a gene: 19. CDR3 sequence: CASSSGGQGWAGGFYEQYF. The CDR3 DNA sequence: TGTGCCAGCAGCTCCGGAGGACAGGGGTGGGCCGGGGGGTTCTACGAGCAGTACTTC.

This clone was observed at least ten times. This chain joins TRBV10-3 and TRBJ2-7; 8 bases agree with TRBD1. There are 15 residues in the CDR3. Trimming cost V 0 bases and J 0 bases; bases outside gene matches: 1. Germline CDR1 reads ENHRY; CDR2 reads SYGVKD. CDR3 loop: CAISESTGASYEQYF. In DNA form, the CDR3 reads TGTGCCATCAGTGAGTCGACAGGGGCCTCCTACGAGCAGTACTTC.

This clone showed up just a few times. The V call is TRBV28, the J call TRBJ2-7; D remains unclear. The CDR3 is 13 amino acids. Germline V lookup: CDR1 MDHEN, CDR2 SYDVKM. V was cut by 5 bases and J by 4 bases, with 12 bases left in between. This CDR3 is CASSETYGYEQYF. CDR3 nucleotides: TGTGCCAGCAGTGAAACCTATGGGTACGAGCAGTACTTC.

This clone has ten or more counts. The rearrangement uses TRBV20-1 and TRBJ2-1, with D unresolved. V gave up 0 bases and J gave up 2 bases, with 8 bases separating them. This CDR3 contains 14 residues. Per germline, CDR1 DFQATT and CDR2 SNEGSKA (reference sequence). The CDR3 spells CSARDKIAYNEQFF. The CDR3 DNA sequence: TGCAGTGCTAGAGATAAAATAGCCTACAATGAGCAGTTCTTC.

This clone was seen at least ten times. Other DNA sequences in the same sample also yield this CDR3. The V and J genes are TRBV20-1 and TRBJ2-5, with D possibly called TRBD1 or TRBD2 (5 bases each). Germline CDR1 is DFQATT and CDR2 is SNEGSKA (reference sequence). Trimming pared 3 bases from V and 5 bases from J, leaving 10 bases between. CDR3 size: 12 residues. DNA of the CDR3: TGCAGTGCTAGGAGGGGCATGGAGACCCAGTACTTC. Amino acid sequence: CSARRGMETQYF.

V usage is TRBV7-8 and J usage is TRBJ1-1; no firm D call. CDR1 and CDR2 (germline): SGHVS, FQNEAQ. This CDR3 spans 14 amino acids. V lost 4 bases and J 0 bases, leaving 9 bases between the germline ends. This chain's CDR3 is CASSSCSVNTEAFF. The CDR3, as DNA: TGTGCCAGCAGCTCATGTAGTGTGAACACTGAAGCTTTCTTT.

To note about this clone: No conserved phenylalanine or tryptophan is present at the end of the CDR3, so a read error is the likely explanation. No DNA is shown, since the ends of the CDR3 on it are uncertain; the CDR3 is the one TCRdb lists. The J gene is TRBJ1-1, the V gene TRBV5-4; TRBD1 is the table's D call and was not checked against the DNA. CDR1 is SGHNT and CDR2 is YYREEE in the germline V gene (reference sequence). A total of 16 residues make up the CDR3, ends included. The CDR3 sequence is CASTTGAIGVNTESFS.

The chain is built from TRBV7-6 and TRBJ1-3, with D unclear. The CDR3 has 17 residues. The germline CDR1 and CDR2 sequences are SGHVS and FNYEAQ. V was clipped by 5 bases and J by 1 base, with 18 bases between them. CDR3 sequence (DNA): TGTGCCAGCAGCCCGCGCCTTTCCCGGGCGTCTGGAAACACCATATATTTT. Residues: CASSPRLSRASGNTIYF.

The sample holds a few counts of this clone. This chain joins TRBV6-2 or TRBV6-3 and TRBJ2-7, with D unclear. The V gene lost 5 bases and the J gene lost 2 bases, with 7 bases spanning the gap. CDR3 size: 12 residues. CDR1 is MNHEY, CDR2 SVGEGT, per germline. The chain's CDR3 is CASSRSTYEQYF. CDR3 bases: TGTGCCAGCAGTCGCAGTACCTACGAGCAGTACTTC.

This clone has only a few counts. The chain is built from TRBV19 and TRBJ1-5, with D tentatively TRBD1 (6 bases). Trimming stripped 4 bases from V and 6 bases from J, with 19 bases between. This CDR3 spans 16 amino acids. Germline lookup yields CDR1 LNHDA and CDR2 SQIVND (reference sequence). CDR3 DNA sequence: TGTGCCAGTAGTAAGGGAGGACAGATAGTTCGTCAGCCCCAGCATTTT. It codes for CASSKGGQIVRQPQHF.

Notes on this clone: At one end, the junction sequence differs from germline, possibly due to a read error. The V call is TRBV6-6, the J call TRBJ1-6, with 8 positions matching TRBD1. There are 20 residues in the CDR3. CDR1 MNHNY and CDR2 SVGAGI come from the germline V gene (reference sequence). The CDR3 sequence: CASSYSYRGLRWSINSPLHF. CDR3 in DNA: TGTGCCAGCAGTTACTCCTACAGGGGGTTGAGGTGGTCGATTAATTCGCCCCTCCACTTT.

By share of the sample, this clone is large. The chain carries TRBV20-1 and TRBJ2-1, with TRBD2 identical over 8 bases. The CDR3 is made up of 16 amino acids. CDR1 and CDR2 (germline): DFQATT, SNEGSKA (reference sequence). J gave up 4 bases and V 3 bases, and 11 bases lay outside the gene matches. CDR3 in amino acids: CSARARASGLYNEQFF. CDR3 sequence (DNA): TGCAGTGCTAGGGCCCGGGCTAGCGGGTTATACAATGAGCAGTTCTTC.